A single sample is the source of the 8 T cell receptor beta chains below, sequenced in a study of OX40 agonist ivuxolimab in advanced cancers. Assay: immunoSEQ multiplex PCR; the TCRdb copy retains only in-frame clones and omits some. The table shows under 80,000 clones, with 85% occurring only once. Specimen: CD4+ or CD8+ T cells sorted from blood, collected in a trial of the OX40 agonist ivuxolimab. These receptor sequences come from an adult with an advanced solid tumor such as melanoma, head and neck, liver or kidney cancer.

This clone occurred a few times. CDR3 DNA sequence: TGTGCCAGCAGCTTATCATTGAGTGAAGCTTTCTTT. Translated, it gives CASSLSLSEAFF. This chain joins TRBV7-9 and TRBJ1-1, with D unclear. V lost 2 bases and J 7 bases, leaving 8 bases between the germline ends. The CDR3 is 12 residues long. Germline V gives CDR1 SEHNR, CDR2 FQNEAQ (reference sequence).

The chain uses TRBV5-1 and TRBJ1-2; the match to TRBD1 covers 10 bases. The CDR3 is 13 amino acids. Germline CDR1 reads SGHRS; CDR2 reads YFSETQ. V was pared by 5 bases and J by 8 bases, with 6 bases of the junction left unmatched. The CDR3 protein is CASSYGQGDGYTF. The CDR3 DNA reads as TGCGCCAGCAGTTATGGACAGGGGGACGGCTACACCTTC. Looking up the rest from reference TRBV5-1 and TRBJ1-2 gives the full variable domain: KAGVTQTPRYLIKTRGQQVTLSCSPISGHRSVSWYQQTPGQGLQFLFEYFSETQRNKGNFPGRFSGRQFSNSRSEMNVSTLELGDSALYLCASSYGQGDGYTFGSGTRLTVV.

The table lists this clone with a count of one. The gene calls are TRBV11-3 and TRBJ1-1; a weak D match, TRBD1 (5 bases). This CDR3 has 15 amino acids. Trimming cost V 0 bases and J 0 bases, with 8 bases left between them. The V gene's germline CDR1 is SGHNT and CDR2 YENEEA. The CDR3 sequence is CASSLEGEMNTEAFF. CDR3 coding DNA: TGTGCCAGCAGCTTAGAGGGGGAGATGAACACTGAAGCTTTCTTT. The full variable domain, rest sourced from reference TRBV11-3 and TRBJ1-1, is EAGVVQSPRYKIIEKKQPVAFWCNPISGHNTLYWYLQNLGQGPELLIRYENEEAVDDSQLPKDRFSAERLKGVDSTLKIQPAELGDSAVYLCASSLEGEMNTEAFFGQGTRLTVV.

V is TRBV7-2 and J is TRBJ1-2, with 10 bases matching TRBD1. The CDR3 loop spans 15 amino acids. Germline CDR1 reads SGHTA; CDR2 reads FQGNSA. Trimming cost V 1 base and J 8 bases; bases outside gene matches: 7. DNA of the CDR3: TGTGCCAGCAGCTTAGTTCCGACAGGGGGCGGCGGCTACACCTTC. It is translated as CASSLVPTGGGGYTF.

The V call is TRBV11-3, the J call TRBJ2-7, with a possible D match to TRBD1 (5 bases). V was cut by 1 base and J by 0 bases, with 10 bases left in between. Germline CDR1 is SGHNT and CDR2 is YENEEA. The CDR3 has 15 residues. The CDR3 region is CASSLGGPSSYEQYF. CDR3 DNA: TGTGCCAGCAGCTTAGGGGGCCCGAGCTCCTACGAGCAGTACTTC.

The chain links TRBV27 to TRBJ2-3; D might be TRBD1 (6 bases). CDR3 length: 13 amino acids. Germline V gene data show CDR1 as MNHEY and CDR2 as SMNVEV (reference sequence). V lost 7 bases and J 6 bases, leaving 14 bases between the germline ends. The CDR3 spells CASKKQGSDTQYF. The CDR3 bases are TGTGCCAGCAAAAAACAGGGTTCGGATACGCAGTATTTT.

The J gene is TRBJ2-7, the V gene TRBV7-2, with TRBD2 matching over 10 bases. V dropped 1 base and J dropped 5; count of bases not matched to a gene: 5. The CDR3 contains 15 residues. Germline CDR1 and CDR2: SGHTA and FQGNSA. CDR3 nucleotide sequence: TGTGCCAGCAGCTTAGGGACTAGCGGCGCCAACGAGCAGTACTTC. Translating it yields CASSLGTSGANEQYF.

The chain links TRBV5-5 to TRBJ2-1; the match to TRBD2 covers 9 bases. Germline values: CDR1 SGHKS, CDR2 YYEKEE (reference sequence). V lost 2 bases and J lost 6; bases outside the gene matches: 6. The CDR3 spans 15 residues. In nucleotides, the CDR3 is TGTGCCAGCAGCTTTAGGCGGGGGGGCCCCAATGAGCAGTTCTTC. It specifies CASSFRRGGPNEQFF. Using reference TRBV5-5 and TRBJ2-1 for the parts outside the CDR3, the full variable domain is DAGVTQSPTHLIKTRGQQVTLRCSPISGHKSVSWYQQVLGQGPQFIFQYYEKEERGRGNFPDRFSARQFPNYSSELNVNALLLGDSALYLCASSFRRGGPNEQFFGPGTRLTVL.